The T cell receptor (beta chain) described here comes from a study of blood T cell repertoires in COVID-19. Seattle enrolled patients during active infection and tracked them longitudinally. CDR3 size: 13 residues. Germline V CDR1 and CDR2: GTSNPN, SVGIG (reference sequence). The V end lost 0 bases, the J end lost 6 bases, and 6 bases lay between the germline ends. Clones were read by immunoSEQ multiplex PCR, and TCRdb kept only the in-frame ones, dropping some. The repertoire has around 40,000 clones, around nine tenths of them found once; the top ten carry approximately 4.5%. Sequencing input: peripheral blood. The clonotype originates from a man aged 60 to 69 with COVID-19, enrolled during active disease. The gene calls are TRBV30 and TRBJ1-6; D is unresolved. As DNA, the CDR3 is TGTGCCTGGAGTGTACAGAGTAATTCACCCCTCCACTTT. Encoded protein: CAWSVQSNSPLHF.